Shown below are 30 T cell receptor beta chains from a single sample sequenced in a study of T cell repertoires in cytomegalovirus infection. Their cognate antigens are unknown. TCRdb reprocessed the reads via MiXCR and lists one record per CDR3 protein. The sample gives 900,000 to 950,000 distinct CDR3 sequences, 31% of which show up once; about 14% is in the top ten. Sequenced material: cultured CD8+ T cells from PBMCs, taken from culture after CMV antigen stimulation. These receptors all stem from a human donor in good health (CMV status not recorded). Some clones in this sample may be carry-over from other donors' samples.

Concerning this clonotype itself: A much larger clone lies one base from this, so it may be a read error. This chain joins TRBV7-9 and TRBJ2-1; D uncertain. Germline assignment: CDR1 SEHNR and CDR2 FQNEAQ (reference sequence). The CDR3 has 10 amino acids. V was cut by 5 bases and J by 7 bases, with 3 bases left in between. CDR3 loop: CASSPNEQFF. In DNA form, the CDR3 reads TGTGCCAGCAGCCCGAATGAGCAGTTCTTC.

This clonotype was found a few times. V usage is TRBV7-9 and J usage is TRBJ2-7, with D hard to call. The CDR3 consists of 14 residues. CDR1 is SEHNR and CDR2 is FQNEAQ in the germline V gene (reference sequence). V lost 6 bases and J lost 4, with 16 bases in between. The CDR3 sequence is CASSRVKAQYEQYF. The DNA of the CDR3 is TGTGCCAGCAGTAGGGTGAAAGCTCAATACGAGCAGTACTTC.

V is TRBV6-1 and J is TRBJ2-3; the D is unclear. V was trimmed by 1 base and J by 0 bases, leaving 8 bases between them. The germline CDR1 and CDR2 sequences are MNHNS and SASEGT. CDR3 length equals 15 residues. CDR3 protein: CASSEGRDSTDTQYF. CDR3 nucleotide sequence: TGTGCCAGCAGTGAAGGAAGAGATAGCACAGATACGCAGTATTTT.

In its sample, this clonotype was seen a few times. The chain carries TRBV7-2 and TRBJ2-2, with D perhaps TRBD2 (5 bases). The CDR3 consists of 16 residues. The ends were cut back, 5 bases at V and 2 bases at J, with 15 bases in the middle. Germline V CDR1 and CDR2: SGHTA, FQGNSA. The CDR3 loop reads CASSPRWTVNTGELFF. CDR3 nucleotides: TGTGCCAGCAGCCCCCGATGGACTGTAAACACCGGGGAGCTGTTTTTT.

This clonotype was picked up a small number of times. V usage is TRBV19 and J usage is TRBJ2-1; no clear D gene. V dropped 2 bases and J dropped 4 bases, with 9 bases sitting between them. Per the germline V gene, CDR1 is LNHDA and CDR2 is SQIVND (reference sequence). This CDR3 spans 14 amino acids. DNA for the CDR3: TGTGCCAGTAGTATACTCGACGAGTACAATGAGCAGTTCTTC. Amino acids: CASSILDEYNEQFF.

The rearrangement joins TRBV7-2 to TRBJ2-2; 8 bases agree with TRBD2. CDR1 is SGHTA and CDR2 is FQGNSA in the germline V gene. CDR3 length: 17 residues. With 4 bases clipped from V and 1 base from J, the junction kept 8 bases outside the gene matches. The CDR3 loop reads CASSSRLLAGNTGELFF. The CDR3 nucleotides are TGTGCCAGCAGCTCAAGACTTCTAGCGGGGAACACCGGGGAGCTGTTTTTT. Combining the CDR3 with reference TRBV7-2 and TRBJ2-2 gives the whole variable domain GAGVSQSPSNKVTEKGKDVELRCDPISGHTALYWYRQSLGQGLEFLIYFQGNSAPDKSGLPSDRFSAERTGGSVSTLTIQRTQQEDSAVYLCASSSRLLAGNTGELFFGEGSRLTVL.

The rearrangement joins TRBV15 to TRBJ1-4; maybe TRBD1 (5 bases). The CDR3 extends over 15 amino acids. Germline CDR1 is LNHNV and CDR2 is YYDKDF (reference sequence). Deletions cut 0 bases from V and 5 bases from J, with 10 bases between. The CDR3 region is CATSRDRAKNEKLFF. DNA for the CDR3: TGTGCCACCAGCAGAGACAGGGCCAAAAATGAAAAACTGTTTTTT. Full variable domain (remainder filled in from reference TRBV15 and TRBJ1-4): DAMVIQNPRYQVTQFGKPVTLSCSQTLNHNVMYWYQQKSSQAPKLLFHYYDKDFNNEADTPDNFQSRRPNTSFCFLDIRSPGLGDTAMYLCATSRDRAKNEKLFFGSGTQLSVL.

The chain recombines TRBV4-1 with TRBJ2-2; tentatively, D is TRBD1 (5 bases). With 3 bases removed from V and 5 bases from J, the gap between germline ends came to 13 bases. Germline-derived CDR1 and CDR2 are MGHRA and YSYEKL. There are 15 residues in the CDR3. CDR3 nucleotide sequence: TGCGCCAGCAGCCATAGGACCCCAGGGACCGGGGAGCTGTTTTTT. Amino acids: CASSHRTPGTGELFF.

This clonotype was seen a handful of times. The V call is TRBV7-9, the J call TRBJ2-5; TRBD1 is a possible D gene (6 bases). With 2 bases removed from V and 0 bases from J, the gap between germline ends came to 13 bases. In germline, CDR1 is SEHNR, CDR2 FQNEAQ (reference sequence). The CDR3 has 16 amino acids. Written as DNA, the CDR3 is TGTGCCAGCAGCTTAATGCCCACAGGGTACCAAGAGACCCAGTACTTC. It yields the protein CASSLMPTGYQETQYF.

The V gene is TRBV19, the J gene TRBJ1-4; the match to TRBD1 covers 8 bases. Germline V gene sequence: CDR1 LNHDA, CDR2 SQIVND (reference sequence). Trimming removed 8 bases from V and 3 bases from J; junction bases left unmatched: 11. This CDR3 contains 16 residues. The CDR3 nucleotides read TGTGCCAGTCGGACAGGGCGTCTTCTCTCTAATGAAAAACTGTTTTTT. It translates to CASRTGRLLSNEKLFF. Full variable domain (remainder filled in from reference TRBV19 and TRBJ1-4): DGGITQSPKYLFRKEGQNVTLSCEQNLNHDAMYWYRQDPGQGLRLIYYSQIVNDFQKGDIAEGYSVSREKKESFPLTVTSAQKNPTAFYLCASRTGRLLSNEKLFFGSGTQLSVL.

V usage is TRBV20-1 and J usage is TRBJ1-2; a weak D match, TRBD1 (6 bases). Germline CDR1 DFQATT, CDR2 SNEGSKA (reference sequence). The V gene lost 5 bases and the J gene lost 4 bases, with 14 bases spanning the gap. This CDR3 has 13 amino acids. The CDR3 DNA is TGCAGTGCTGGCAACAGGGATTCCTATGGCTACACCTTC. Its translation: CSAGNRDSYGYTF.

The V call is TRBV19, the J call TRBJ1-1; tentative D call: TRBD1 (6 bases). In germline, CDR1 is LNHDA, CDR2 SQIVND (reference sequence). CDR3 length: 12 residues. V shed 11 bases and J shed 2 bases, with 12 bases lying between them. The CDR3 loop reads CAGIQGNTEAFF. In DNA form, the CDR3 reads TGTGCCGGCATACAGGGAAACACTGAAGCTTTCTTT. The whole variable domain, filled in from reference TRBV19 and TRBJ1-1, reads DGGITQSPKYLFRKEGQNVTLSCEQNLNHDAMYWYRQDPGQGLRLIYYSQIVNDFQKGDIAEGYSVSREKKESFPLTVTSAQKNPTAFYLCAGIQGNTEAFFGQGTRLTVV.

The chain has TRBV6-5 and TRBJ1-1, with a possible D match to TRBD1 (5 bases). This CDR3 has 15 amino acids. The germline V gene encodes CDR1 MNHEY and CDR2 SVGAGI. Trimming pared 2 bases from V and 1 base from J, leaving 11 bases between. The DNA of the CDR3 is TGTGCCAGCAGTTACGGTCCAGGGCCGAACACTGAAGCTTTCTTT. As protein: CASSYGPGPNTEAFF.

The chain is built from TRBV27 and TRBJ1-2, with D possibly being TRBD1 (5 bases). Germline V gene sequence: CDR1 MNHEY, CDR2 SMNVEV (reference sequence). Trimming pared 4 bases from V and 8 bases from J, leaving 17 bases between. This CDR3 has 14 amino acids. The CDR3 bases are TGTGCCAGCAGTTACGGGGGTCTTGGGGAAGGCTACACCTTC. Its protein product is CASSYGGLGEGYTF.

There are a few counts of this clonotype. The chain joins TRBV27 to TRBJ2-7; the D gene could be TRBD1 or TRBD2 (7 bases each). V lost 2 bases to trimming and J lost 3 bases, with 14 bases between them. The germline V gene has CDR1 MNHEY and CDR2 SMNVEV (reference sequence). There are 15 residues in the CDR3. In nucleotides, the CDR3 is TGTGCCAGCAGTTTAACCTCAGGGGGGGACTACGAGCAGTACGTC. It specifies CASSLTSGGDYEQYV.

The chain combines TRBV6-1 with TRBJ1-5, with 8 bases identical to TRBD1. The V segment lost 6 bases and the J segment 1 base; nucleotides outside the gene matches: 8. The germline gives CDR1 MNHNS, CDR2 SASEGT. The CDR3 is 16 residues long. DNA of the CDR3: TGTGCCAGCAGCAGGACAGGGCCGGGGAGCAATCAGCCCCAGCATTTT. Residues: CASSRTGPGSNQPQHF.

The rearrangement joins TRBV5-4 to TRBJ1-2, with D maybe TRBD1 (6 bases). Trimming shortened V by 7 bases and J by 8 bases, and 21 bases separated the two germline ends. There are 14 residues in the CDR3. In germline, CDR1 is SGHNT, CDR2 YYREEE (reference sequence). CDR3 amino acids: CASALGGGARGYTF. The CDR3 region has the DNA TGTGCCAGCGCCCTTGGGGGGGGCGCAAGGGGCTACACCTTC.

There are many counts of this clonotype. The chain carries TRBV7-6 and TRBJ1-1; TRBD1 is a possible D gene (5 bases). The CDR3 is made up of 14 amino acids. With 5 bases removed from V and 4 bases from J, the gap between germline ends came to 14 bases. Germline V gene sequence: CDR1 SGHVS, CDR2 FNYEAQ. CDR3 sequence reads: CASSPGGVFTEAFF. The CDR3 DNA is TGTGCCAGCAGCCCGGGGGGGGTTTTCACTGAAGCTTTCTTT.

This clonotype was seen only once. One junction end disagrees with the germline gene, perhaps due to a read error. The chain recombines TRBV24-1 with TRBJ1-1, with D perhaps matching TRBD1 (5 bases). CDR1 and CDR2 from the germline V gene are KGHDR and SFDVKD. The CDR3 is made up of 14 amino acids. The CDR3 loop is CATKSRAANTEAFF. CDR3 nucleotide sequence: TGTGCCACCAAGAGCAGGGCGGCGAACACTGAAGCTTTTTTT.

The rearrangement uses TRBV4-1 and TRBJ2-3; D is perhaps TRBD1 or TRBD2 (6 bases each). Germline values: CDR1 MGHRA, CDR2 YSYEKL. This CDR3 region has 15 residues. V gave up 2 bases and J gave up 4 bases, with 13 bases separating them. This chain's CDR3 is CASSQSGGQADTQYF. CDR3 in DNA: TGCGCCAGCAGCCAAAGTGGGGGGCAGGCAGATACGCAGTATTTT.

The gene calls are TRBV19 and TRBJ1-1; D gene unclear. The CDR3 is made up of 15 amino acids. The germline V and J ends were trimmed by 1 base and 3 bases, with 12 bases remaining between them. Germline V gene sequence: CDR1 LNHDA, CDR2 SQIVND (reference sequence). DNA of the CDR3: TGTGCCAGTAGTATAGGCCCCGCCGGGGACACTGAAGCTTTCTTT. It specifies CASSIGPAGDTEAFF.

The J gene is TRBJ1-1, the V gene TRBV28; no firm D call. The V end lost 5 bases, the J end lost 0 bases, and 25 bases lay between the germline ends. The CDR3 consists of 19 residues. The germline V gene has CDR1 MDHEN and CDR2 SYDVKM. The CDR3 is CASSDAYPKTGRVNTEAFF. CDR3 nucleotides: TGTGCCAGCAGTGACGCCTACCCAAAGACTGGGAGAGTGAACACTGAAGCTTTCTTT.

The CDR3 DNA is TGTGCCAGCAGTTTCGACCCGGGACAGGGACAGGCAACTAATGAAAAACTGTTTTTT. Translation: CASSFDPGQGQATNEKLFF. This chain connects TRBV12-3 or TRBV12-4 to TRBJ1-4; TRBD1 matches 9 bases. V shed 3 bases and J 0 bases; nucleotides not matched to a gene: 11. CDR3 length: 19 residues.

The chain employs TRBV12-3 or TRBV12-4 and TRBJ1-2; possibly TRBD1 for D (5 bases). V was clipped by 8 bases and J by 2 bases, with 9 bases between them. This CDR3 comprises 12 residues. CDR3 region: CASLGGNYGYTF. DNA for the CDR3: TGTGCCAGCCTCGGGGGGAACTATGGCTACACCTTC.

The sample holds a few counts of this clonotype. The chain joins TRBV7-2 to TRBJ1-1; 8 bases line up with TRBD1. The CDR3 sequence is 16 residues long. The germline CDR1 and CDR2 sequences are SGHTA and FQGNSA. J was trimmed by 0 bases and V by 6 bases; bases with no gene match: 9. In DNA, the CDR3 is TGTGCCAGCAGTTATAACAGGGGGAGAATGAACACTGAAGCTTTCTTT. Amino acid sequence: CASSYNRGRMNTEAFF. Supplemented by reference TRBV7-2 and TRBJ1-1, the full variable domain reads GAGVSQSPSNKVTEKGKDVELRCDPISGHTALYWYRQSLGQGLEFLIYFQGNSAPDKSGLPSDRFSAERTGGSVSTLTIQRTQQEDSAVYLCASSYNRGRMNTEAFFGQGTRLTVV.

About this clonotype itself: Since a much larger clone is just one base distant, this may be a read error. V is TRBV7-6 and J is TRBJ1-1; TRBD1 is a possible D gene (6 bases). CDR1 is SGHVS, CDR2 FNYEAQ, per germline. The CDR3 totals 15 residues. This CDR3 reads CGSSTQTGANTEAFF. In DNA, the CDR3 is TGTGGCAGCAGCACCCAGACAGGAGCTAACACTGAAGCTTTCTTT.

This clonotype was counted a few times. V gene TRBV6-1 combines with J gene TRBJ1-1, with TRBD1 matching over 8 bases. V lost 1 base and J lost 4; bases outside the gene matches: 2. The CDR3 contains 14 residues. CDR1 and CDR2 from the germline V gene are MNHNS and SASEGT. The CDR3 is CASSEGTGGTEAFF. DNA of the CDR3: TGTGCCAGCAGTGAAGGAACAGGGGGCACTGAAGCTTTCTTT.

The chain carries TRBV20-1 and TRBJ1-1, with D possibly TRBD1 on 6 matching bases. This CDR3 comprises 14 residues. Germline V gene lookup returns CDR1 DFQATT and CDR2 SNEGSKA (reference sequence). Between the trimmed V and J ends, which lost 0 bases and 3 bases, there was a span of 11 bases. The CDR3 spells CSARDGGRDTEAFF. As DNA, the CDR3 is TGCAGTGCTAGAGATGGGGGCAGGGACACTGAAGCTTTCTTT.

This clonotype has ten or more counts. This CDR3 reads CASSILGYNEQFF. CDR3 DNA sequence: TGTGCCAGTAGTATTCTGGGTTACAATGAGCAGTTCTTC. The V and J genes are TRBV19 and TRBJ2-1; D gene unclear. V lost 3 bases and J lost 4, with 7 bases in between. The CDR3 totals 13 residues. Germline V gives CDR1 LNHDA, CDR2 SQIVND (reference sequence).

V is TRBV27 and J is TRBJ1-1; no clear D gene. Germline loops: CDR1 MNHEY, CDR2 SMNVEV (reference sequence). The CDR3 totals 16 residues. Trimming shortened V by 0 bases and J by 5 bases, and 16 bases separated the two germline ends. The CDR3 nucleotides are TGTGCCAGCAGTTTATCTTTAAATGACATTTGGACTGAAGCTTTCTTT. Translated: CASSLSLNDIWTEAFF.